The text below deals with one TCR beta chain. Its antigen is still unknown. This CDR3 has 17 amino acids. With V trimmed by 0 bases and J by 5 bases, 9 bases remained unmatched. Germline values: CDR1 LNHNV, CDR2 YYDKDF (reference sequence). This entry comes from a study of cytomegalovirus exposure and HLA in healthy donors. Study-level results: Several of the most significant clusters appeared, in a later analysis, to be linked to common viral pathogens.

Both 60 Vbeta primers and 13 Jbeta primers went into the PCR. The method was immunoSEQ multiplex PCR; TCRdb's version includes in-frame clones alone and lacks a portion of them. The sample has some 190,000 clones; 76% are singletons. The chain carries TRBV15 and TRBJ2-2, with 7 bases identical to TRBD1. The sample consisted of PBMCs. This sequence originates from a man aged 18 to 30 in good health and CMV-seronegative. In DNA form, the CDR3 reads TGTGCCACCAGCAGAGATCGGGGCAGGGGGTATACCGGGGAGCTGTTTTTT. Translation gives CATSRDRGRGYTGELFF.